This record looks at one T cell receptor (beta chain) sequence and its context. What it binds is not known. The libraries were made with immunoSEQ v3. Assay: immunoSEQ multiplex PCR; the TCRdb copy retains only in-frame clones and omits some. The data contain under 55,000 clones, approximately 79% of them singletons. The CDR3 is 15 amino acids. The germline V gene encodes CDR1 SGDLS and CDR2 YYNGEE. Trimming removed 0 bases from V and 7 bases from J, with 11 bases in between. This sample was taken from a study of TIL therapy for anti-PD-1-resistant metastatic lung cancer. Turning to the study itself: Tumor harvest preceded PD-1/PD-L1 blockade, followed by nivolumab treatment. Tumors had a median PD-L1 proportion score of around 6.4%. Overall study results and limits: Treatment-naive, never-smoker and oncogene-addicted patients were overrepresented in this highly selected cohort.

Time point denoted: pre-treatment sample, taken before nivolumab and TIL therapy. The TCR originated in a woman aged 25 to 80 with non-small cell lung cancer. The sequences come from blood, collected at baseline. This chain joins TRBV9 and TRBJ1-6, with D unresolved. CDR3 loop: CASSVGSQPNSPLHF. The CDR3 bases are TGTGCCAGCAGCGTAGGATCCCAACCAAATTCACCCCTCCACTTT.